These 32 T cell receptor beta chains share one sample of origin, sequenced in a study of blood T cell repertoires in COVID-19. The data were produced by immunoSEQ multiplex PCR, yet TCRdb's version contains in-frame clones alone and is incomplete. Counted here are 95,000 to 150,000 clones, 90% occurring once; the ten biggest clones make up approximately 3.9%. The material sequenced was peripheral blood. Receptor source: an older woman with COVID-19, enrolled during active disease.

This clone was counted between two and nine times. The rearrangement links TRBV4-2 to TRBJ1-5; 7 nucleotides align to TRBD1. This CDR3 comprises 16 residues. Germline lookup yields CDR1 LGHNA and CDR2 YNFKEQ. With V trimmed by 1 base and J by 2 bases, 5 bases remained unmatched. This CDR3 is CASSQASGGGNQPQHF. The CDR3 region has the DNA TGTGCCAGCAGCCAAGCCTCAGGGGGTGGCAATCAGCCCCAGCATTTT.

The chain combines TRBV5-1 with TRBJ2-7; D might be TRBD1 (5 bases). V lost 1 base to trimming and J lost 5 bases, with 16 bases between them. The germline gives CDR1 SGHRS, CDR2 YFSETQ. The CDR3 spans 15 residues. CDR3 in DNA: TGCGCCAGCAGCTTGCGAAGCAGGGTCGGAGACGAGCAGTACTTC. This encodes CASSLRSRVGDEQYF.

This chain joins TRBV5-1 and TRBJ2-6, with D maybe TRBD2 (5 bases). V lost 0 bases, J lost 2 bases, and 12 bases lay in between. The CDR3 spans 17 residues. Germline V gene lookup returns CDR1 SGHRS and CDR2 YFSETQ. The CDR3 is CASSLDRGLAGANVLTF. The CDR3 DNA reads as TGCGCCAGCAGCTTGGATCGGGGTCTAGCTGGGGCCAACGTCCTGACTTTC. Supplemented by reference TRBV5-1 and TRBJ2-6, the full variable domain reads KAGVTQTPRYLIKTRGQQVTLSCSPISGHRSVSWYQQTPGQGLQFLFEYFSETQRNKGNFPGRFSGRQFSNSRSEMNVSTLELGDSALYLCASSLDRGLAGANVLTFGAGSRLTVL.

The chain recombines TRBV4-2 with TRBJ2-1; 12 bases agree with TRBD2. The germline CDR1 and CDR2 sequences are LGHNA and YNFKEQ. V was pared by 0 bases and J by 6 bases, with 6 bases of the junction left unmatched. This CDR3 is 17 amino acids long. This CDR3 reads CASSQDRASGGANEQFF. CDR3 in DNA: TGTGCCAGCAGCCAAGATCGGGCTAGCGGGGGGGCCAATGAGCAGTTCTTC.

This clone was seen only a few times. The V gene is TRBV6-5, the J gene TRBJ1-4, with D possibly being TRBD1 (5 bases). From germline, CDR1 is MNHEY and CDR2 SVGAGI. The V gene lost 5 bases and the J gene lost 5 bases, with 12 bases spanning the gap. This CDR3 is built from 14 residues. The CDR3 region has the DNA TGTGCCAGCAGTAACAGGTGGAGAAATGAAAAACTGTTTTTT. Its translation is CASSNRWRNEKLFF.

As DNA, the CDR3 is TGTGCCACCAGTACCGGACAGCACTACGAGCAGTACTTC. It encodes CATSTGQHYEQYF. The chain has TRBV15 and TRBJ2-7; the D gene is possibly TRBD1 (6 bases). The germline V gene has CDR1 LNHNV and CDR2 YYDKDF (reference sequence). The CDR3 is 13 residues long. V lost 6 bases and J lost 3, with 12 bases in between.

The chain combines TRBV5-1 with TRBJ2-2, with TRBD1 matching 10 bases. The V gene end was trimmed by 0 bases and the J gene end by 5 bases; junction bases not matched to a gene: 7. This CDR3 comprises 17 residues. The germline CDR1 and CDR2 sequences are SGHRS and YFSETQ. The CDR3 DNA is TGCGCCAGCAGCTTGGCCGGACAGGGGGTTGGTACCGGGGAGCTGTTTTTT. It translates to CASSLAGQGVGTGELFF.

The CDR3 bases are TGTGCCAGCAGTTCACTAGGGGGTAAAGAGACCCAGTACTTC. The encoded protein is CASSSLGGKETQYF. The genes are TRBV6-5 and TRBJ2-5, with D perhaps TRBD1 (6 bases). The CDR3 runs 14 residues. Germline V gives CDR1 MNHEY, CDR2 SVGAGI. The V end was cut by 4 bases, the J end by 3 bases, with 12 bases between.

The chain carries TRBV23-1 and TRBJ2-5, with 9 bases that match TRBD1. TRBV23-1 counts as an open reading frame of uncertain function. The CDR3 runs to 17 residues. The V and J ends lost 0 bases and 4 bases, in that order; junction bases with no gene match: 9. The CDR3 coding sequence is TGCGCCAGCAGTCAATCGGATTCGGGACAGGGAGGAGAGACCCAGTACTTC. It translates to CASSQSDSGQGGETQYF.

The V call is TRBV5-5, the J call TRBJ1-1; 11 bases map to TRBD1. From germline, CDR1 is SGHKS and CDR2 YYEKEE (reference sequence). The ends lost 2 bases at V and 5 bases at J; junction bases unmatched: 2. The CDR3 runs 14 residues. CDR3 coding DNA: TGTGCCAGCAGCTTCCGGGACAGGGGGACTGAAGCTTTCTTT. Protein product: CASSFRDRGTEAFF.

The rearrangement joins TRBV7-2 to TRBJ1-2; possible D gene TRBD1, 5 bases. Germline V gene data show CDR1 as SGHTA and CDR2 as FQGNSA. This CDR3 has 14 residues. The ends were cut back, 5 bases at V and 3 bases at J, with 13 bases in the middle. The CDR3 bases are TGTGCCAGCAGCACACGAGACAGTTACTATGGCTACACCTTC. Protein product: CASSTRDSYYGYTF.

V and J are TRBV30 and TRBJ1-3; 9 bases line up with TRBD1. This CDR3 is 12 amino acids long. With V trimmed by 5 bases and J by 5 bases, 1 base remained unmatched. Germline V CDR1 and CDR2: GTSNPN, SVGIG (reference sequence). The CDR3 is CAWDRGRNTIYF. The CDR3, as DNA: TGTGCCTGGGACAGGGGGAGAAACACCATATATTTT.

This clone was counted once. The chain is built from TRBV7-9 and TRBJ2-1, with 8 bases identical to TRBD1. Germline assignment: CDR1 SEHNR and CDR2 FQNEAQ (reference sequence). Germline trimming cut 8 bases from V and 5 bases from J; bases unmatched to any gene: 5. The CDR3 runs to 13 residues. CDR3 coding DNA: TGTGCCAGCTCCAGGGGGCCTAACAATGAGCAGTTCTTC. Residues: CASSRGPNNEQFF.

This clone was counted a single time. This chain links TRBV29-1 with TRBJ2-3; D gene uncertain. The V gene's germline CDR1 is SQVTM and CDR2 ANQGSEA. V lost 3 bases, J lost 1 base, and 17 bases lay in between. The CDR3 sequence is 16 residues long. DNA for the CDR3: TGCAGCGTTGACAGCTCAGGCCCGGAACGCACAGATACGCAGTATTTT. The encoded protein is CSVDSSGPERTDTQYF.

The V gene is TRBV9, the J gene TRBJ2-7; D is unclear. The germline V and J ends were trimmed by 0 bases and 0 bases, with 7 bases remaining between them. Germline CDR1 reads SGDLS; CDR2 reads YYNGEE. The CDR3 spans 14 residues. The CDR3 DNA sequence: TGTGCCAGCAGCGTAGAAGGCGGCTCCTACGAGCAGTACTTC. It yields the protein CASSVEGGSYEQYF.

The V and J genes are TRBV29-1 and TRBJ1-4; D possibly corresponds to TRBD1 (5 bases). V gave up 8 bases and J gave up 0 bases, with 13 bases separating them. Germline-derived CDR1 and CDR2 are SQVTM and ANQGSEA. The CDR3 totals 14 residues. The CDR3 DNA follows: TGCAGCTTCGCCGGGGGGTCAACTAATGAAAAACTGTTTTTT. It codes for CSFAGGSTNEKLFF.

This chain uses TRBV19 with TRBJ2-7, with TRBD1 matching over 8 bases. In germline, CDR1 is LNHDA, CDR2 SQIVND (reference sequence). Trimming at V came to 5 bases and at J to 2 bases, leaving 2 bases not matched to a gene. This CDR3 has 13 amino acids. The CDR3 here is CASSVQGAYEQYF. CDR3 in DNA: TGTGCCAGTAGTGTACAGGGGGCCTACGAGCAGTACTTC.

This sequence joins TRBV6-2 or TRBV6-3 and TRBJ1-1, with no clear D. V shed 5 bases and J shed 4 bases, with 11 bases lying between them. CDR1 and CDR2 (germline): MNHEY, SVGEGT. CDR3 size: 13 residues. The CDR3 protein is CASSRREGTEAFF. CDR3 DNA sequence: TGTGCCAGCAGTCGCCGAGAGGGCACTGAAGCTTTCTTT.

The genes are TRBV4-1 and TRBJ1-1, with a weak D call TRBD1 (6 bases). This CDR3 comprises 17 residues. Germline CDR1 and CDR2: MGHRA and YSYEKL. V was shortened by 4 bases and J by 1 base, with 19 bases between the two germline ends. The CDR3 sequence is CASSPGRGFRTNTEAFF. The CDR3 coding sequence is TGCGCCAGCAGCCCTGGGAGGGGGTTCCGTACGAACACTGAAGCTTTCTTT.

The V and J genes are TRBV3-1 (or the pseudogene TRBV3-2) and TRBJ1-2; TRBD1 matches 9 bases. The CDR3 runs 14 residues. Germline loops: CDR1 LGHDT, CDR2 YNNKEL (reference sequence). Trimming at V came to 6 bases and at J to 6 bases, leaving 8 bases not matched to a gene. The CDR3 nucleotides read TGTGCCAGCAGGACTATGGGGACAGGGAATGGCTACACCTTC. Protein: CASRTMGTGNGYTF.

V is TRBV9 and J is TRBJ1-1; 8 bases are shared with TRBD1. Germline V gives CDR1 SGDLS, CDR2 YYNGEE. CDR3 length equals 16 residues. Trimming at V came to 0 bases and at J to 4 bases, leaving 8 bases not matched to a gene. CDR3 protein: CASSVGTGLGATEAFF. CDR3 nucleotide sequence: TGTGCCAGCAGCGTAGGGACAGGGCTTGGGGCCACTGAAGCTTTCTTT.

Only a few counts were recorded for this clone. This chain links TRBV18 with TRBJ2-7; D is uncertain. Germline V lookup: CDR1 KGHSH, CDR2 LQKENI. V was trimmed by 2 bases and J by 4 bases, leaving 12 bases between them. The CDR3 spans 14 residues. CDR3 region: CASSPNLDSYEQYF. The CDR3 DNA reads as TGTGCCAGCTCACCAAACTTAGACTCGTACGAGCAGTACTTC.

V gene TRBV5-5 combines with J gene TRBJ2-7; a weak D match, TRBD1 (6 bases). In germline, CDR1 is SGHKS, CDR2 YYEKEE (reference sequence). Trimming took 1 base from V and 3 from J, leaving 8 bases between them. The CDR3 length is 13 residues. The CDR3, as DNA: TGTGCCAGCAGCTTGAGGGGGTTCTACGAGCAGTACTTC. Protein: CASSLRGFYEQYF.

This rearrangement joins TRBV4-1 to TRBJ2-3; 7 bases are shared with TRBD2. The CDR3 has 21 amino acids. Germline CDR1 and CDR2: MGHRA and YSYEKL. Trimming at V came to 3 bases and at J to 1 base, leaving 22 bases not matched to a gene. The CDR3: CASSQPRWAGVNVIGTDTQYF. The CDR3 nucleotides read TGCGCCAGCAGCCAGCCCCGTTGGGCGGGGGTCAACGTGATCGGCACAGATACGCAGTATTTT.

The chain couples TRBV6-1 to TRBJ1-6, with a tentative D call TRBD1 (5 bases). Trimming removed 2 bases at V and 6 bases at J, with 11 bases between. Germline V gene data show CDR1 as MNHNS and CDR2 as SASEGT. The CDR3 has 15 residues. DNA of the CDR3: TGTGCCAGCAGTGAATCTGGGGGGGGTAATTCACCCCTCCACTTT. Translated, it gives CASSESGGGNSPLHF.

The gene calls are TRBV5-6 and TRBJ1-4, with D possibly being TRBD1 (5 bases). The germline gives CDR1 SGHDT, CDR2 YYEEEE. CDR3 length equals 17 residues. Trimming left V 0 bases short and J 5 bases short, with 17 bases between. DNA of the CDR3: TGTGCCAGCAGCTTGGCCTGGCCAAGGGGTCCGAATGAAAAACTGTTTTTT. Translated, it gives CASSLAWPRGPNEKLFF.

This clone was observed once. V gene TRBV21-1 combines with J gene TRBJ1-5; the D call of TRBD1 is as the table states it, not checked on the DNA. TRBV21-1 constitutes a pseudogene. This CDR3 comprises 20 residues. In nucleotides, the CDR3 is TGTGCCAGCAGCAACGTCCTACGAAGACCGGGACAGGGTGTCAATCAGCCCCAGCATTTT. As protein: CASSNVLRRPGQGVNQPQHF.

V and J are TRBV9 and TRBJ1-2; no clear D. The CDR3 length is 13 residues. V lost 0 bases to trimming and J lost 0 bases, with 3 bases between them. From germline, CDR1 is SGDLS and CDR2 YYNGEE. The CDR3 spells CASSVAANYGYTF. Written as DNA, the CDR3 is TGTGCCAGCAGCGTAGCGGCTAACTATGGCTACACCTTC.

The chain is built from TRBV5-5 and TRBJ1-1; 7 positions agree with TRBD1. Per germline, CDR1 SGHKS and CDR2 YYEKEE (reference sequence). CDR3 size: 14 residues. J gave up 1 base and V 4 bases, and 4 bases lay outside the gene matches. The CDR3 DNA reads as TGTGCCAGCAGCCTGGAGGGGGCGAACACTGAAGCTTTCTTT. Protein product: CASSLEGANTEAFF.

The chain's CDR3 is CASVYRGGYTF. The CDR3 nucleotides are TGTGCCAGCGTCTACAGGGGGGGCTACACCTTC. This chain joins TRBV12-3 or TRBV12-4 and TRBJ1-2, with 8 bases fitting TRBD1. With 8 bases clipped from V and 8 bases from J, the junction kept 4 bases outside the gene matches. CDR3 length: 11 residues.

The chain uses TRBV5-5 and TRBJ1-2; no clear D gene. CDR1 is SGHKS and CDR2 is YYEKEE in the germline V gene (reference sequence). With 0 bases removed from V and 2 bases from J, the gap between germline ends came to 11 bases. There are 15 residues in the CDR3. CDR3 residues: CASSLDGLINYGYTF. Written as DNA, the CDR3 is TGTGCCAGCAGCTTGGACGGACTGATAAACTATGGCTACACCTTC.

This chain uses TRBV5-6 with TRBJ2-5; 12 positions agree with TRBD2. Germline CDR1 and CDR2: SGHDT and YYEEEE. V gave up 7 bases and J gave up 4 bases; unmatched junction bases: 5. The CDR3 is made up of 14 amino acids. The CDR3 DNA reads TGTGCCAGCGGATCGACTAGCGGGGGAGAGACCCAGTACTTC. It is translated as CASGSTSGGETQYF.